Listed below are T cell receptor beta chains from one sample, sequenced in a study of CD8 T cells in ankylosing spondylitis. Each CDR3 protein is one row after TCRdb ran MiXCR on the 5' RACE reads. Of fewer than 400,000 distinct CDR3 sequences listed, around 22% are singletons. Sequencing input: blood, either unsorted or a sorted T cell fraction (not recorded which). The receptor set was obtained from a male donor with ankylosing spondylitis. The CDR3 runs from the conserved cysteine through the conserved F or W. D genes are given only for firm matches. Clone sizes are given selectively: once, few, many, or a class where the clone is expanded.

CDR3aa: CASTVGHSNQPQHF
CDR3nt: TGTGCCAGCACAGTGGGCCATAGCAATCAGCCCCAGCATTTT
v_gene: TRBV2
j_gene: TRBJ1-5
d_gene: -
abundance: -

CDR3aa: CSVVVTGSLRQYF
CDR3nt: TGCAGCGTCGTGGTGACAGGGTCTTTAAGGCAGTACTTC
v_gene: TRBV29-1
j_gene: TRBJ2-7
d_gene: TRBD1
abundance: -

CDR3aa: CATSRRDLLDEQFF
CDR3nt: TGTGCCACCAGCAGGCGGGACTTGCTTGATGAGCAGTTCTTC
v_gene: TRBV15
j_gene: TRBJ2-1
d_gene: -
abundance: -

CDR3aa: CSVATSASYNEQFF
CDR3nt: TGCAGCGTTGCAACTAGCGCCTCCTACAATGAGCAGTTCTTC
v_gene: TRBV29-1
j_gene: TRBJ2-1
d_gene: TRBD2
abundance: few

CDR3aa: CASTTLAVSTDTQYF
CDR3nt: TGTGCCAGCACCACACTAGCGGTTAGCACAGATACGCAGTATTTT
v_gene: TRBV2
j_gene: TRBJ2-3
d_gene: TRBD2
abundance: -

CDR3aa: CASSTAMGPYEQYF
CDR3nt: TGTGCCAGCAGCACCGCAATGGGCCCCTACGAGCAGTACTTC
v_gene: TRBV7-8
j_gene: TRBJ2-7
d_gene: -
abundance: -

CDR3aa: CASSTRTGRDFYNEQFF
CDR3nt: TGTGCCAGCAGTACCCGGACAGGGAGGGATTTCTACAATGAGCAGTTCTTC
v_gene: TRBV6-1
j_gene: TRBJ2-1
d_gene: -
abundance: -

CDR3aa: CSAWRTVSANSPLHF
CDR3nt: TGCAGTGCTTGGAGGACAGTTTCTGCAAATTCACCCCTCCACTTT
v_gene: TRBV20-1
j_gene: TRBJ1-6
d_gene: -
abundance: few

CDR3aa: CASSRTDMGRYEQYF
CDR3nt: TGTGCCAGCAGCCGAACCGACATGGGGCGGTACGAGCAGTACTTC
v_gene: TRBV7-9
j_gene: TRBJ2-7
d_gene: -
abundance: once

CDR3aa: CASSLGLYEAFF
CDR3nt: TGTGCCAGCAGCTTGGGACTTTATGAAGCTTTCTTT
v_gene: TRBV5-6
j_gene: TRBJ1-1
d_gene: -
abundance: -

CDR3aa: CARGLSGANVLTF
CDR3nt: TGTGCCAGAGGTCTCTCTGGGGCCAACGTCCTGACTTTC
v_gene: TRBV2
j_gene: TRBJ2-6
d_gene: -
abundance: -

CDR3aa: CASSARGEKLFF
CDR3nt: TGTGCCAGCAGCGCCCGAGGTGAAAAACTGTTTTTT
v_gene: TRBV11-3
j_gene: TRBJ1-4
d_gene: -
abundance: -

CDR3aa: CASKRDETGYEQYF
CDR3nt: TGTGCCAGCAAGCGAGACGAGACTGGTTACGAGCAGTACTTC
v_gene: TRBV6-1
j_gene: TRBJ2-7
d_gene: -
abundance: -

CDR3aa: CASYRDRDLPLHF
CDR3nt: TGTGCCAGCTACCGGGACAGGGATTTACCCCTCCACTTT
v_gene: TRBV6-1
j_gene: TRBJ1-6
d_gene: TRBD1
abundance: few

CDR3aa: CASRIQGGKNTEAFF
CDR3nt: TGTGCCAGCAGGATACAGGGGGGAAAGAACACTGAAGCTTTCTTT
v_gene: TRBV6-4
j_gene: TRBJ1-1
d_gene: TRBD1
abundance: -